This TCR beta chain was observed in a study of regulatory T cells in long-lasting Graves disease. Whole-study findings and limits: Persistent Graves' patients had lower TCR diversity than newly diagnosed ones.

CDR3-region Arm-PCR and iRepertoire HTBI primers produced the TCR beta libraries. In the authors' workflow: Gene usage covered some 66 TRBV and some 13 TRBJ segments. TCRdb re-analysed the multiplex PCR reads in MiXCR, keeping a single row per CDR3 protein. These V and J calls derive from TCRdb rather than the authors' analysis. Of approximately 230,000 distinct CDR3 sequences listed, around 19% were seen once; the top ten hold approximately 20%. The germline V gene has CDR1 MNHEY and CDR2 SMNVEV (reference sequence). Deletions cut 6 bases from V and 2 bases from J, with 18 bases between. This CDR3 comprises 16 residues. This clonotype has at least ten counts. The target antigen is unknown. Time point here: newly diagnosed GD, antithyroid drugs for less than 3 months. Following extraction of RNA from PBMCs, that RNA was used to make the TCR library. Tubes containing EDTA received 8.5 to 9 milliliters of drawn peripheral blood.

The rearrangement uses TRBV27 and TRBJ2-3; possible D gene TRBD2, 5 bases. The specimen comprised peripheral blood mononuclear cells (PBMCs), sampled at new diagnosis, from a patient treated with antithyroid drugs. This sequence originates from a female donor with Graves disease. CDR3 coding DNA: TGTGCCAGCAGCCTCGTCGTACCGGGATCCACAGATACGCAGTATTTT. This encodes CASSLVVPGSTDTQYF.